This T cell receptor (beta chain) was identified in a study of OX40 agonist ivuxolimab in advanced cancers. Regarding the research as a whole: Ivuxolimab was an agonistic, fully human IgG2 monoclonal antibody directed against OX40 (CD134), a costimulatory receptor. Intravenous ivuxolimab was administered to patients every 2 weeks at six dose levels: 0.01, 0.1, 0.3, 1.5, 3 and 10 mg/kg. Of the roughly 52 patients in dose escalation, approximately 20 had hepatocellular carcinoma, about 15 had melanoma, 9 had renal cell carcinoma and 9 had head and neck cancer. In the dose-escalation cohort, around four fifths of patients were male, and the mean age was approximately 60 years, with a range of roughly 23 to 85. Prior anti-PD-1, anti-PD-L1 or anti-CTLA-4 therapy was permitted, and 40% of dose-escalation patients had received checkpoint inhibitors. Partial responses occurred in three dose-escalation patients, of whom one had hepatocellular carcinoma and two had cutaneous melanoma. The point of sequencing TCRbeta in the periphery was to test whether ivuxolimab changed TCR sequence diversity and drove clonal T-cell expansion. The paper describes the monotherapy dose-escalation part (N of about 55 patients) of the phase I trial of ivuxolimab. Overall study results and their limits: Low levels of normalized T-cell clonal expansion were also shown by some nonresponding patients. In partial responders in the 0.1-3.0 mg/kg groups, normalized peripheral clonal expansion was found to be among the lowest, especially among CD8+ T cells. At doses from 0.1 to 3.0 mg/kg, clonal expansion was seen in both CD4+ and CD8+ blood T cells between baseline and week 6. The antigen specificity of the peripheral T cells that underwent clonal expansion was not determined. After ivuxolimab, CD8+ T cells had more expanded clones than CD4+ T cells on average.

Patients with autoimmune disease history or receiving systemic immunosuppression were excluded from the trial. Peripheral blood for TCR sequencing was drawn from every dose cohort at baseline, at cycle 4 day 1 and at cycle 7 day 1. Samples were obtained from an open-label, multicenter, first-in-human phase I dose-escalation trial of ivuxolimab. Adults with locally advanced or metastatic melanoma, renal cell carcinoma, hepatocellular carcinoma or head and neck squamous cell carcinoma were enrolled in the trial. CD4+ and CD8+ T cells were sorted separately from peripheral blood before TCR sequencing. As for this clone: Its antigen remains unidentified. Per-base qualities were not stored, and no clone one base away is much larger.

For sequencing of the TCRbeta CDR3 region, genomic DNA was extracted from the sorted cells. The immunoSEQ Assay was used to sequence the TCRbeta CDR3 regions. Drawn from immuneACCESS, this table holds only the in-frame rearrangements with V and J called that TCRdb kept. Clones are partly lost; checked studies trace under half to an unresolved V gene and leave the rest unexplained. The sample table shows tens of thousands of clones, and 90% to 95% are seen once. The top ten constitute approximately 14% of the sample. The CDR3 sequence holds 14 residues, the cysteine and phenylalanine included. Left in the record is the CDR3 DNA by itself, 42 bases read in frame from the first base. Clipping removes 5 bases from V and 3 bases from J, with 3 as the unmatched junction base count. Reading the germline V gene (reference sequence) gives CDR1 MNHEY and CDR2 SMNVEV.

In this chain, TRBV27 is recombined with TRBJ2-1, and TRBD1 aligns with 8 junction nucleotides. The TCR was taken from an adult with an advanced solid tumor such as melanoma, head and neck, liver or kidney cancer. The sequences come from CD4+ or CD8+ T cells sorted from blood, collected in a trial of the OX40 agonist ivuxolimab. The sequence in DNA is TGTGCCAGCAGTCCACAGGGGGTCTACAATGAGCAGTTCTTC. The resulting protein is CASSPQGVYNEQFF.